This entry describes one T cell receptor beta chain. Its antigen is undetermined. Germline V gene lookup returns CDR1 SGHRS and CDR2 YFSETQ. With 4 bases clipped from V and 4 bases from J, the junction kept 16 bases outside the gene matches. The CDR3 sequence is 20 residues long. TCRdb fed the reads into MiXCR, producing one record per CDR3 protein. The table lists around 120,000 distinct CDR3 sequences, more than 20% of them singletons. This specimen comes from a study of T cell repertoires in cytomegalovirus infection. Sequenced: PBMCs, sequenced either directly or after in vitro stimulation (not recorded which). This clonotype was sampled from a human donor in good health (CMV status not recorded). Some clones in this sample may be carry-over from other donors' samples. The chain couples TRBV5-1 to TRBJ2-1; TRBD2 matches 14 bases. The CDR3 DNA follows: TGCGCCAGCAGCCCCCGGGGTTCGGGACTAGCGGGAGAAGGATACAATGAGCAGTTCTTC. Its protein is CASSPRGSGLAGEGYNEQFF. Looking up the rest from reference TRBV5-1 and TRBJ2-1 gives the full variable domain: KAGVTQTPRYLIKTRGQQVTLSCSPISGHRSVSWYQQTPGQGLQFLFEYFSETQRNKGNFPGRFSGRQFSNSRSEMNVSTLELGDSALYLCASSPRGSGLAGEGYNEQFFGPGTRLTVL.